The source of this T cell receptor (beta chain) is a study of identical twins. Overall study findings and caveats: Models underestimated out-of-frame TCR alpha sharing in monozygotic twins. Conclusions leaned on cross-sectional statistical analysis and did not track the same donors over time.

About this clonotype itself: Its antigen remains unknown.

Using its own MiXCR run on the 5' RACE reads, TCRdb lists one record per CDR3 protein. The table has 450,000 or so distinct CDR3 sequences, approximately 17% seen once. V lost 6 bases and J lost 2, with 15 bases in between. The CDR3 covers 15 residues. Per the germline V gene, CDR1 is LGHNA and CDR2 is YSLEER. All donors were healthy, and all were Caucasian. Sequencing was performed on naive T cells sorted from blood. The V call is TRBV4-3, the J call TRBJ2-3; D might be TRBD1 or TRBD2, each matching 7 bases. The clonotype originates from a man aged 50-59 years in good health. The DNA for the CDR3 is TGCGCCAGCAGATCAGGGGGGGGAAACACAGATACGCAGTATTTT. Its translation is CASRSGGGNTDTQYF.